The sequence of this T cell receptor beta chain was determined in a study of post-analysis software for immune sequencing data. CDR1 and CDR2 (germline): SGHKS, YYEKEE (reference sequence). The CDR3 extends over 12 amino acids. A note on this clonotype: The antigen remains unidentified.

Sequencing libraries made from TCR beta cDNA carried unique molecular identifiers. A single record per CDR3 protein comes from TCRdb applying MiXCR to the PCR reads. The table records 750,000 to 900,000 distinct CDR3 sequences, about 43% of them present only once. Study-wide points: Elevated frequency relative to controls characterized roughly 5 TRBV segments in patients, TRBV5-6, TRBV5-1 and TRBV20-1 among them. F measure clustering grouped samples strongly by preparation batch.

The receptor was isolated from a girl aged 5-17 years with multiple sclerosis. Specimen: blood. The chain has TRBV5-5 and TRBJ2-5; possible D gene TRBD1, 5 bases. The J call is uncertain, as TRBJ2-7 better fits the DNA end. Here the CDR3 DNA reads TGTGCCAGCGTAGGGGCAGTGTCCGAGCAGTACTTC. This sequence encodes CASVGAVSEQYF.